This T cell receptor beta chain was sequenced for a study of T cells in Graves' hyperthyroidism and ophthalmopathy. Study context: Prior to any treatment, at the point of initial diagnosis, peripheral blood was collected. The study, taken as a whole, reports: The model's output predicted ophthalmopathy at a median of around 7 months prior to onset. Blood samples included most of the expanded thyroid clonotypes exceeding 0.001.

In making diagnoses, clinical symptoms, serum thyroxine and TRAb, thyroid ultrasound and orbital computed tomography were all used. This clonotype was seen many times. Its antigen is not known. V was shortened by 3 bases and J by 5 bases, with 15 bases between the two germline ends. The germline gives CDR1 SGHRS, CDR2 YFSETQ. The CDR3 sequence is 15 residues long. TCR beta CDR3 sequences were amplified from RNA transcripts. Initially, a first-round RT-PCR of the TCR CDR3 employed the HTBI primer set. Using its own MiXCR run on the multiplex PCR reads, TCRdb lists one record per CDR3 protein. The sample has approximately 640,000 distinct CDR3 sequences, 15% to 20% seen once.

The receptor was isolated from a man in his fifties or sixties with Graves' hyperthyroidism. Sample: blood. The chain joins TRBV5-1 to TRBJ2-1; weak D call: TRBD2 (7 bases). This CDR3 is CASSSSGGANNEQFF. DNA for the CDR3: TGCGCCAGCAGCTCATCTGGGGGGGCTAACAATGAGCAGTTCTTC.